The 5 T cell receptor beta chains below come from one sample, sequenced in a study of blood T cell repertoires in COVID-19. Assay: immunoSEQ multiplex PCR; the TCRdb copy retains only in-frame clones and omits some. The sample holds a few hundred thousand clones, 83% seen once. Input material: peripheral blood. The source of these receptors is a woman under 40 with COVID-19, enrolled during active disease.

CDR3 in DNA: TGTGCCAGCAGCACGACAGGGGGATATTCACCCCTCCACTTT. Protein: CASSTTGGYSPLHF. V gene TRBV5-6 combines with J gene TRBJ1-6, with TRBD1 matching 9 bases. The V gene end was trimmed by 4 bases and the J gene end by 8 bases; junction bases not matched to a gene: 4. The CDR3 has 14 residues. Germline assignment: CDR1 SGHDT and CDR2 YYEEEE.

The chain has TRBV30 and TRBJ2-7; no definite D call. Germline-derived CDR1 and CDR2 are GTSNPN and SVGIG (reference sequence). This CDR3 has 14 amino acids. V was cut by 4 bases and J by 0 bases, with 13 bases left in between. CDR3 nucleotides: TGTGCCTGGACTAGGATGGCGGTCTCCTACGAGCAGTACTTC. Its protein is CAWTRMAVSYEQYF.

In this sample, this clone turned up once. The J gene is TRBJ1-2, the V gene TRBV6-2 or TRBV6-3; D not resolved. With 5 bases removed from V and 5 bases from J, the gap between germline ends came to 9 bases. The CDR3 covers 12 residues. Germline-derived CDR1 and CDR2 are MNHEY and SVGEGT. Here the CDR3 DNA reads TGTGCCAGCAGTAGCCGTGTTTATGGCTACACCTTC. The encoded protein is CASSSRVYGYTF.

The chain joins TRBV19 to TRBJ2-7; tentative D call: TRBD1 (6 bases). The germline gives CDR1 LNHDA, CDR2 SQIVND (reference sequence). Deletions cut 3 bases from V and 5 bases from J, with 11 bases between. The CDR3 is made up of 13 amino acids. CDR3 bases: TGTGCCAGTAGTATCGCCAGGGGAGACGAGCAGTACTTC. This translates into CASSIARGDEQYF.

The V call is TRBV7-3, the J call TRBJ2-7; D may be TRBD2 (6 bases). This CDR3 comprises 13 residues. Germline CDR1 and CDR2: SGHTA and FQGTGA. The germline V and J ends were trimmed by 2 bases and 5 bases, with 10 bases remaining between them. For the CDR3, the DNA is TGTGCCAGCAGCTTAGTCGGGGGAAACGAGCAGTACTTC. The encoded protein is CASSLVGGNEQYF.